The 3 T cell receptor beta chains below were found in one sample sequenced in a study of graft-versus-host responses after intestinal transplantation. Antigens of these TCRs are unknown. Sequenced by immunoSEQ multiplex PCR; TCRdb stores in-frame clones only, minus some. The sample includes about 92,000 clones, 75% to 90% of them seen just once. The specimen was unstimulated CD8+ T cells sorted from spleen or lymph node cells, collected before intestinal transplant. These receptors were taken from a human donor who received an intestinal transplant.

This clone has only one observation. The V gene is TRBV14, the J gene TRBJ2-7, with D possibly matching TRBD2 (6 bases). The V and J ends lost 2 bases and 0 bases respectively, with 14 bases between them. The CDR3 totals 16 residues. CDR1 SGHDN and CDR2 FVKESK come from the germline V gene. The CDR3 is CASSQRGDFLSYEQYF. The CDR3 bases are TGTGCCAGCAGCCAAAGAGGGGACTTCCTCTCCTACGAGCAGTACTTC.

The CDR3 nucleotides read TGCGCCAGCAGCGTCTCGAGGGGAGGATTCGAGAACACTGAAGCTTTCTTT. Its translation: CASSVSRGGFENTEAFF. The V call is TRBV5-1, the J call TRBJ1-1; D might be TRBD1 (5 bases). Germline values: CDR1 SGHRS, CDR2 YFSETQ. The CDR3 sequence is 17 residues long. V was pared by 4 bases and J by 1 base, with 20 bases between.

The chain has TRBV19 and TRBJ1-5, with 7 bases lining up with TRBD1. Germline trimming cut 8 bases from V and 6 bases from J; bases unmatched to any gene: 4. This CDR3 region has 12 residues. Germline CDR1 reads LNHDA; CDR2 reads SQIVND (reference sequence). The CDR3 here is CASDRVGQPQHF. CDR3 bases: TGTGCCAGTGACAGGGTAGGTCAGCCCCAGCATTTT.